The clone carrying this T cell receptor (beta chain) was picked up a small number of times. As yet, its antigen is unknown. Using its own MiXCR run on the reads, TCRdb lists one record per CDR3 protein. The sample includes about a million distinct CDR3 sequences, more than 25% of them seen just once. The CDR3 totals 13 residues. The germline gives CDR1 MNHEY, CDR2 SVGEGT. The ends were cut back, 8 bases at V and 3 bases at J, with 10 bases in the middle. The entry originates in a study of T cell repertoires in cytomegalovirus infection. Study-wide background: Both a matching HLA type and CMV infection were indicated by public TCR beta signatures. Overall study results and limits: Cumulative frequency of public TCR beta families picked out carriers of CMV plus the relevant HLA. Dominating the ex vivo response were HLA-C-restricted CMV-specific TCR beta clonotypes.

Specimen: cultured CD8+ T cells from PBMCs, collected from culture after CMV antigen stimulation. This receptor was identified in a human donor in good health (CMV status not recorded). Some clones in this sample may be carry-over from other donors' samples. This chain connects TRBV6-2 or TRBV6-3 to TRBJ2-2; tentatively, D is TRBD1 (5 bases). The CDR3 bases are TGTGCCAGCGGCCAGGGCTACACCGGGGAGCTGTTTTTT. It specifies CASGQGYTGELFF.